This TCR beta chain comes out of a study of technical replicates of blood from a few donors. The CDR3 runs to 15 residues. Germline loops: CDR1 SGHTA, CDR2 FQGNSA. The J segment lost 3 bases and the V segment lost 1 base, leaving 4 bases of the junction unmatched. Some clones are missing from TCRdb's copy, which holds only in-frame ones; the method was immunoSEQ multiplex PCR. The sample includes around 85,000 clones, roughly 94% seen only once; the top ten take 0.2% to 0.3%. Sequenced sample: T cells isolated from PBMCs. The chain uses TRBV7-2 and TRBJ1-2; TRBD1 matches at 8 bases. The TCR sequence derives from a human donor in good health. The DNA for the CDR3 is TGTGCCAGCAGCTTAGGGCAGGGGGCCTACTATGGCTACACCTTC. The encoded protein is CASSLGQGAYYGYTF.